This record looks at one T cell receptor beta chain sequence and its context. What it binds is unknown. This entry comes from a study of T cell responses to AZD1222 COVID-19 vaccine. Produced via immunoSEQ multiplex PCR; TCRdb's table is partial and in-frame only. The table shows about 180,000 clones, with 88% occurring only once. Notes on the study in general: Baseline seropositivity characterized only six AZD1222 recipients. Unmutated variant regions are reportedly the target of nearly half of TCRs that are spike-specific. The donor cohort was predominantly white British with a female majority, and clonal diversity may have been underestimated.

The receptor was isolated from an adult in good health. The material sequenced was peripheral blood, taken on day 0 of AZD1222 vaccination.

DNA of the CDR3: TGCGCCAGCAGCTTGGCCGGGACAGGGTCCGAGCAGTACTTC. Translated, it gives CASSLAGTGSEQYF. This rearrangement joins TRBV5-1 to TRBJ2-7; TRBD1 agrees at 9 bases. CDR1 is SGHRS and CDR2 is YFSETQ in the germline V gene. The junction had 4 bases not matched to a gene; V was cut back by 0 bases and J by 6 bases. The CDR3 is 14 amino acids.